This T cell receptor (beta chain) appears in the sequencing data of a study of OX40 agonist ivuxolimab in advanced cancers. Across the whole study: Subjects had a mean age of about 65 years, with a range of about 23 to 79; around 80% were male.

General study findings and limits: Within 6 weeks, CD4+ and CD8+ blood T cells expanded clonally at 0.1 to 3.0 mg/kg.

Comments on this clone: Its antigen is unknown.

The CDR3 extends over 15 amino acids. The V end lost 3 bases, the J end lost 0 bases, and 11 bases lay between the germline ends. Germline loops: CDR1 SGHAT, CDR2 FQNNGV. Only in-frame clones appear in the TCRdb table, and some are missing; sequencing was by immunoSEQ multiplex PCR. The repertoire holds some 80,000 clones, roughly 84% seen once, with around 7.5% in the top ten. The source was CD4+ or CD8+ T cells sorted from blood, collected in a trial of the OX40 agonist ivuxolimab. The V gene is TRBV11-2, the J gene TRBJ1-2, with TRBD1 as a possible D gene (5 bases). This clonotype was sampled from an adult with an advanced solid tumor such as melanoma, head and neck, liver or kidney cancer. CDR3 sequence: CASSLGGVANYGYTF. The CDR3 bases are TGTGCCAGCAGCTTGGGGGGGGTGGCTAACTATGGCTACACCTTC.